The clone carrying this TCR beta chain was counted a single time. This specimen comes from a study of T cell changes during pregnancy in multiple sclerosis. Germline trimming cut 5 bases from V and 5 bases from J; bases unmatched to any gene: 9. CDR3 length: 15 residues. Germline lookup yields CDR1 MNHNS and CDR2 SASEGT. Generated by immunoSEQ multiplex PCR, the TCRdb table keeps only in-frame clones and is missing some. The repertoire has roughly 89,000 clones, almost 95% of them found once; the top ten carry 2.2%. This material consisted of peripheral blood, taken in the third trimester of pregnancy. The chain recombines TRBV6-1 with TRBJ1-2, with TRBD1 matching over 9 bases. The clonotype was recovered from a female donor with multiple sclerosis, enrolled in a pregnancy study. CDR3 sequence reads: CASSFRTGVGYGYTF. The CDR3 DNA reads TGTGCCAGCAGTTTCCGGACAGGGGTTGGGTATGGCTACACCTTC.